What follows is one TCR beta chain and its context. Germline-derived CDR1 and CDR2 are MDHEN and SYDVKM. The V and J ends lost 6 bases and 0 bases, in that order; junction bases with no gene match: 14. This CDR3 contains 19 residues. This sample is part of a study of blood T cell repertoires in COVID-19. Study overall: Samples representing acute and convalescent COVID-19 were sourced from the United States, Italy and Spain. Sample material is recorded as cDNA or gDNA derived from T cells, B-cell-depleted T cells, or PBMCs.

In the study's own analysis: Reference gene primers were amplified, and this amplification served to estimate nucleated cell counts. Method: immunoSEQ multiplex PCR; TCRdb's copy keeps in-frame clones and lacks some. The V and J calls and clone size come from that table; D and trimming were worked out from the DNA. The sample has 240,000 or so clones, about four fifths seen once; the top ten hold roughly 9.6%. The chain has TRBV28 and TRBJ1-5; 10 bases match TRBD1. Sequenced input: peripheral blood. This clonotype originated in an elderly woman with acute or convalescent COVID-19. The CDR3 nucleotides are TGTGCCAGCAGCCCAACGACCGGGACAGGGGTTTATAGCAATCAGCCCCAGCATTTT. Translated: CASSPTTGTGVYSNQPQHF. Full variable domain (outside the CDR3, taken from reference TRBV28 and TRBJ1-5): DVKVTQSSRYLVKRTGEKVFLECVQDMDHENMFWYRQDPGLGLRLIYFSYDVKMKEKGDIPEGYSVSREKKERFSLILESASTNQTSMYLCASSPTTGTGVYSNQPQHFGDGTRLSIL.